This T cell receptor beta chain was profiled in a study of cytomegalovirus exposure and HLA in healthy donors. Whole-study results and caveats: TCR beta V segments were, for the most part, productive about 87% or about 30% of the time in an earlier analysis. The study put 150 or so TCR beta chains on its list as cytomegalovirus-associated.

Germline V CDR1 and CDR2: GTSNPN, SVGIG (reference sequence). The J segment lost 6 bases and the V segment lost 3 bases, leaving 7 bases of the junction unmatched. CDR3 length: 13 residues. Turning to this clone: Its antigen remains unidentified.

13 Jbeta primers and 60 Vbeta primers were used for the PCR. The data were produced by immunoSEQ multiplex PCR, yet TCRdb's version contains in-frame clones alone and is incomplete. The data show roughly 110,000 clones, with 74% seen just once and more than 2% held by the top ten. The V call is TRBV30, the J call TRBJ1-2; 7 nucleotides match TRBD1. This TCR derives from a human donor in good health. The sample comprised PBMCs. The CDR3 sequence: CAWREDRVNGYTF. CDR3 DNA: TGTGCCTGGAGGGAAGACAGGGTGAATGGCTACACCTTC. The entire variable domain, with the rest obtained from reference TRBV30 and TRBJ1-2, is as follows: SQTIHQWPATLVQPVGSPLSLECTVEGTSNPNLYWYRQAAGRGLQLLFYSVGIGQISSEVPQNLSASRPQDRQFILSSKKLLLSDSGFYLCAWREDRVNGYTFGSGTRLTVV.